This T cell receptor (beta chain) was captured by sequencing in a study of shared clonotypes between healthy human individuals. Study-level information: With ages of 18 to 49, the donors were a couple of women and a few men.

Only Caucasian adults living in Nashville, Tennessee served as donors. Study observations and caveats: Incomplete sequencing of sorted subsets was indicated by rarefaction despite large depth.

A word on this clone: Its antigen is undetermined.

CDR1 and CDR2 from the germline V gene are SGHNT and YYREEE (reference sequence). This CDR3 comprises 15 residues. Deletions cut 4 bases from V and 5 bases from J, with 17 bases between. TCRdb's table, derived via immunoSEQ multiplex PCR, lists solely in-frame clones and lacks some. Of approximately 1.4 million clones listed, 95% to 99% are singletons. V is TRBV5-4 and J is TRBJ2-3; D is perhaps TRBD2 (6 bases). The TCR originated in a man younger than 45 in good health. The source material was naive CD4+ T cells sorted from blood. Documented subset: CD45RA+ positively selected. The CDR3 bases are TGTGCCAGCAGCCCTCGAAGGAGCGGGCGAGATACGCAGTATTTT. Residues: CASSPRRSGRDTQYF.